This TCR beta chain was found in a study of T-cell memory formation after mild COVID-19. There are a few counts of this clonotype. Germline loops: CDR1 SGHTA, CDR2 FQGTGA. Germline trimming cut 5 bases from V and 4 bases from J; bases unmatched to any gene: 10. There are 16 residues in the CDR3. TCRdb independently ran MiXCR on the 5' RACE reads; one entry per CDR3 protein. The repertoire holds around 190,000 distinct CDR3 sequences, about 18% seen once, with 3.9% in the top ten. The chain couples TRBV7-3 to TRBJ2-2, with 7 bases aligning to TRBD2. The sequenced material came from PBMCs or a T cell subset sorted from them (not recorded which). The TCR sequence derives from a man between 18 and 35 years old who had mild COVID-19 (a few samples of this study predate the infection). Cell type and time point are not known. CDR3 sequence reads: CASSRAGGGVTGELFF. The CDR3 DNA reads TGTGCCAGCAGCCGAGCCGGCGGGGGTGTCACCGGGGAGCTGTTTTTT.